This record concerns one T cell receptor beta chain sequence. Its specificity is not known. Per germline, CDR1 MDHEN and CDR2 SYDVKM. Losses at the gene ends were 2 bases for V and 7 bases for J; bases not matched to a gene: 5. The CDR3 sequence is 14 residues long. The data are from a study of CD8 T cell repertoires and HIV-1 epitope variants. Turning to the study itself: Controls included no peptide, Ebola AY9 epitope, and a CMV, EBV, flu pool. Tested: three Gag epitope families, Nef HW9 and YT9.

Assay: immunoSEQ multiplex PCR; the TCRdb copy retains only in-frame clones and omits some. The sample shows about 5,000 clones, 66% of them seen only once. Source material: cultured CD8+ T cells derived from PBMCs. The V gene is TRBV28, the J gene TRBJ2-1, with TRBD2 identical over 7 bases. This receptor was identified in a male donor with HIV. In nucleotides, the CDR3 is TGTGCCAGCAGTTTAGTGGGAGGGAATAATGAGCAGTTCTTC. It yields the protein CASSLVGGNNEQFF.